This record concerns one T cell receptor (beta chain) sequence. CDR3 length equals 13 residues. The germline V gene encodes CDR1 MNHEY and CDR2 SVGEGT. With 4 bases removed from V and 9 bases from J, the gap between germline ends came to 13 bases. These data come from a study of CD8 T cells in Susac syndrome. Reverse transcription of 0.5 to 1 ug RNA was performed with random hexamers. TCRdb reprocessed the immunoSEQ multiplex PCR reads with MiXCR, giving one entry per CDR3 protein. The sample holds over 95,000 distinct CDR3 sequences, around nine tenths seen once. The clonotype was recovered from a human donor in good health. The genes are TRBV6-2 or TRBV6-3 and TRBJ2-1; D gene uncertain. Source material: CD4+ T cells from PBMCs. Here the CDR3 reads CASSSPVPIEQFF. The CDR3 bases are TGTGCCAGCAGTTCTCCAGTGCCAATTGAGCAGTTCTTC.